These 27 T cell receptor beta chains originate from one sample sequenced in a study of blood T cell repertoires in COVID-19. Using immunoSEQ multiplex PCR, the repertoire was profiled, and TCRdb retains in-frame clones only, with some absent. The data contain more than 250,000 clones, 87% of them singletons. Specimen: PBMCs or T cells enriched from blood (not recorded which). These receptors originate from a woman aged 40-49 years who had recovered from COVID-19.

A single count supports this clone. J is TRBJ2-7 and V is TRBV4-3, with 14 bases matching TRBD2. Trimming cost V 6 bases and J 2 bases; bases outside gene matches: 12. This CDR3 has 18 amino acids. The germline V gene has CDR1 LGHNA and CDR2 YSLEER. The CDR3 region is CASRMTPGLAGGTYEQYF. The CDR3 DNA sequence: TGCGCCAGCAGAATGACCCCAGGACTAGCGGGAGGAACCTACGAGCAGTACTTC.

This clone was seen just once. The V call is TRBV7-2, the J call TRBJ1-1; possibly TRBD1 for D (5 bases). V shed 5 bases and J shed 2 bases, with 12 bases lying between them. The CDR3 runs 14 residues. Per the germline V gene, CDR1 is SGHTA and CDR2 is FQGNSA. DNA for the CDR3: TGTGCCAGCAGCCTCCCCGACAGAAACACTGAAGCTTTCTTT. Encoded protein: CASSLPDRNTEAFF.

This clone has a handful of counts. The rearrangement joins TRBV5-1 to TRBJ1-4; 9 bases are a match to TRBD1. The germline CDR1 and CDR2 sequences are SGHRS and YFSETQ. V lost 2 bases to trimming and J lost 5 bases; unmatched junction nucleotides: 4. This CDR3 has 15 amino acids. CDR3 sequence: CASSFSGTGNEKLFF. DNA for the CDR3: TGCGCCAGCAGCTTCTCCGGGACAGGGAATGAAAAACTGTTTTTT. The full variable domain, with the rest looked up from reference TRBV5-1 and TRBJ1-4, is KAGVTQTPRYLIKTRGQQVTLSCSPISGHRSVSWYQQTPGQGLQFLFEYFSETQRNKGNFPGRFSGRQFSNSRSEMNVSTLELGDSALYLCASSFSGTGNEKLFFGSGTQLSVL.

The J gene is TRBJ2-1, the V gene TRBV7-3; D gene unclear. Trimming pared 5 bases from V and 0 bases from J, leaving 8 bases between. CDR1 SGHTA and CDR2 FQGTGA come from the germline V gene. This CDR3 has 14 residues. The CDR3, as DNA: TGTGCCAGCAGCCCCCCGGGCTCCTACAATGAGCAGTTCTTC. It codes for CASSPPGSYNEQFF.

The chain joins TRBV11-3 to TRBJ2-2; the D is unclear. V lost 0 bases and J 1 base, leaving 6 bases between the germline ends. Germline V CDR1 and CDR2: SGHNT, YENEEA. This CDR3 spans 15 amino acids. The CDR3: CASSLDGLNTGELFF. The CDR3, as DNA: TGTGCCAGCAGCTTAGATGGCTTGAACACCGGGGAGCTGTTTTTT. Full variable domain (rest looked up from reference TRBV11-3 and TRBJ2-2): EAGVVQSPRYKIIEKKQPVAFWCNPISGHNTLYWYLQNLGQGPELLIRYENEEAVDDSQLPKDRFSAERLKGVDSTLKIQPAELGDSAVYLCASSLDGLNTGELFFGEGSRLTVL.

J is TRBJ2-1 and V is TRBV7-2; a possible D gene is TRBD2 (6 bases). The CDR3 runs to 15 residues. Germline CDR1 is SGHTA and CDR2 is FQGNSA. V lost 2 bases and J lost 7, with 15 bases in between. The CDR3 coding sequence is TGTGCCAGCAGCTTATCAGGCAGACTAGGGAATGAGCAGTTCTTC. Translating gives CASSLSGRLGNEQFF. The whole variable domain, filled in from reference TRBV7-2 and TRBJ2-1, reads GAGVSQSPSNKVTEKGKDVELRCDPISGHTALYWYRQSLGQGLEFLIYFQGNSAPDKSGLPSDRFSAERTGGSVSTLTIQRTQQEDSAVYLCASSLSGRLGNEQFFGPGTRLTVL.

The V gene is TRBV2, the J gene TRBJ2-1; a possible D gene is TRBD2 (5 bases). The germline V gene has CDR1 SNHLY and CDR2 FYNNEI. The CDR3 totals 13 residues. Trimming left V 10 bases short and J 0 bases short, with 10 bases between. CDR3 region: CAIDYYSYNEQFF. The CDR3 DNA reads TGTGCCATAGACTACTACTCCTACAATGAGCAGTTCTTC.

V usage is TRBV4-1 and J usage is TRBJ1-4, with 9 bases that match TRBD1. This CDR3 comprises 17 residues. After removal of 0 bases from V and 7 bases from J, the junction contained 9 bases not matched to a gene. CDR1 and CDR2 (germline): MGHRA, YSYEKL. The CDR3 coding sequence is TGCGCCAGCAGCCAAGAGACCCCACAGGGGGCGCGTGAAAAACTGTTTTTT. It translates to CASSQETPQGAREKLFF.

V is TRBV9 and J is TRBJ1-5, with TRBD1 as a possible D gene (5 bases). Trimming took off 0 bases at V and 1 base at J, with 11 bases between the two ends. Germline-derived CDR1 and CDR2 are SGDLS and YYNGEE. The CDR3 spans 16 residues. The CDR3 spells CASSVAGQGSNQPQHF. In nucleotides, the CDR3 is TGTGCCAGCAGCGTAGCAGGGCAGGGAAGCAATCAGCCCCAGCATTTT.

The chain joins TRBV6-2 or TRBV6-3 to TRBJ1-2, with D perhaps TRBD1 (5 bases). CDR3 length: 16 amino acids. Germline V gene data show CDR1 as MNHEY and CDR2 as SVGEGT. Trimming shortened V by 0 bases and J by 4 bases, and 15 bases separated the two germline ends. DNA for the CDR3: TGTGCCAGCAGTTACTCCGTCGGGGGGTCTGCCTATGGCTACACCTTC. This encodes CASSYSVGGSAYGYTF.

The chain combines TRBV29-1 with TRBJ2-7, with D perhaps TRBD2 (7 bases). Trimming took off 2 bases at V and 7 bases at J, with 18 bases between the two ends. Germline CDR1 reads SQVTM; CDR2 reads ANQGSEA. The CDR3 has 14 amino acids. CDR3 region: CSVERSSGRGEQYF. The CDR3 region has the DNA TGCAGCGTTGAACGGTCTAGCGGCAGGGGTGAGCAGTACTTC.

This clone has just a few counts. This chain connects TRBV7-9 to TRBJ1-1; no clear D gene. This CDR3 comprises 13 residues. Looked up from germline, CDR1 is SEHNR and CDR2 is FQNEAQ (reference sequence). The V gene lost 2 bases and the J gene lost 5 bases, with 9 bases spanning the gap. CDR3 region: CASSLKTETEAFF. The CDR3 DNA reads TGTGCCAGCAGCTTAAAAACGGAGACTGAAGCTTTCTTT. The full variable domain, in which reference TRBV7-9 and TRBJ1-1 provide the parts outside the CDR3, is DTGVSQNPRHKITKRGQNVTFRCDPISEHNRLYWYRQTLGQGPEFLTYFQNEAQLEKSRLLSDRFSAERPKGSFSTLEIQRTEQGDSAMYLCASSLKTETEAFFGQGTRLTVV.

The chain uses TRBV28 and TRBJ1-1; no definite D call. Trimming removed 1 base from V and 4 bases from J, with 7 bases in between. The CDR3 has 13 residues. Germline V CDR1 and CDR2: MDHEN, SYDVKM. The CDR3 nucleotides read TGTGCCAGCAGTTTATTAGTCGGCACTGAAGCTTTCTTT. Amino acids: CASSLLVGTEAFF.

The sample holds one count of this clone. J is TRBJ2-5 and V is TRBV27, with D perhaps matching TRBD1 (5 bases). This CDR3 region has 13 residues. CDR1 MNHEY and CDR2 SMNVEV come from the germline V gene (reference sequence). V dropped 2 bases and J dropped 5 bases, with 9 bases sitting between them. The CDR3 here is CASSLQGTETQYF. The CDR3 DNA reads TGTGCCAGCAGTTTACAGGGTACCGAGACCCAGTACTTC.

This chain joins TRBV2 and TRBJ1-5; D gene ambiguous. The CDR3 runs 14 residues. The V gene lost 4 bases and the J gene lost 7 bases, with 14 bases spanning the gap. The germline V gene has CDR1 SNHLY and CDR2 FYNNEI. CDR3 DNA sequence: TGTGCCAGCAGTGGGAACGCACGGAGACAGCCCCAGCATTTT. It codes for CASSGNARRQPQHF.

The gene calls are TRBV4-3 and TRBJ2-2, with 8 bases fitting TRBD2. The germline CDR1 and CDR2 sequences are LGHNA and YSLEER. J lost 7 bases, V lost 1 base, and 11 bases had no gene match. The CDR3 spans 17 residues. CDR3 coding DNA: TGCGCCAGCAGCCAAGGGGTAATTAGCGGGACGGACGGGGAGCTGTTTTTT. Its translation: CASSQGVISGTDGELFF.

V usage is TRBV20-1 and J usage is TRBJ2-1; 8 positions match TRBD2. This CDR3 has 16 residues. Germline V lookup: CDR1 DFQATT, CDR2 SNEGSKA (reference sequence). With V trimmed by 3 bases and J by 0 bases, 7 bases remained unmatched. The DNA of the CDR3 is TGCAGTGCTAGTCCCCGCGGGGGGAGCTCCTACAATGAGCAGTTCTTC. This translates into CSASPRGGSSYNEQFF.

The rearrangement joins TRBV2 to TRBJ1-2; D remains unclear. The germline V gene has CDR1 SNHLY and CDR2 FYNNEI. The ends were cut back, 6 bases at V and 0 bases at J, with 14 bases in the middle. This CDR3 has 15 residues. The CDR3, as DNA: TGTGCCAGCAGGGTTGACTGGAATGCTAACTATGGCTACACCTTC. Residues: CASRVDWNANYGYTF.

The chain carries TRBV20-1 and TRBJ1-1; D is ambiguous. The V gene's germline CDR1 is DFQATT and CDR2 SNEGSKA (reference sequence). The germline V and J ends were trimmed by 4 bases and 4 bases, with 7 bases remaining between them. The CDR3 contains 11 residues. The CDR3 nucleotides read TGCAGTGCTACTAAAACCACTGAAGCTTTCTTT. This codes for CSATKTTEAFF.

In its sample, this clone was seen once. The chain employs TRBV28 and TRBJ2-7, with 7 bases matching TRBD2. The length of the CDR3 is 16 residues. Germline values: CDR1 MDHEN, CDR2 SYDVKM. J was trimmed by 3 bases and V by 8 bases; bases with no gene match: 16. This chain's CDR3 is CASGPLLRGRIYEQYF. In DNA, the CDR3 is TGTGCCAGCGGCCCCCTACTCCGCGGGAGAATCTACGAGCAGTACTTC.

This chain's CDR3 is CASSLGAGGQLFF. CDR3 nucleotide sequence: TGTGCCAGCAGTTTAGGGGCAGGGGGGCAACTGTTTTTT. This chain joins TRBV28 and TRBJ1-4; 7 positions match TRBD1. The germline CDR1 and CDR2 sequences are MDHEN and SYDVKM. The CDR3 covers 13 residues. V trimming: 2 bases; J trimming: 12 bases; junction bases outside the gene matches: 6. Complete variable domain (other parts from reference TRBV28 and TRBJ1-4): DVKVTQSSRYLVKRTGEKVFLECVQDMDHENMFWYRQDPGLGLRLIYFSYDVKMKEKGDIPEGYSVSREKKERFSLILESASTNQTSMYLCASSLGAGGQLFFGSGTQLSVL.

The chain links TRBV4-3 to TRBJ1-5; D is undetermined. CDR1 and CDR2 (germline): LGHNA, YSLEER. V gave up 4 bases and J gave up 0 bases, with 7 bases separating them. CDR3 size: 14 residues. The CDR3 here is CASSPRNSNQPQHF. For the CDR3, the DNA is TGCGCCAGCAGCCCGAGAAATAGCAATCAGCCCCAGCATTTT.

The gene calls are TRBV4-3 and TRBJ1-5; D gene uncertain. The germline V gene has CDR1 LGHNA and CDR2 YSLEER. The CDR3 loop spans 15 amino acids. The V gene lost 0 bases and the J gene lost 0 bases, with 6 bases spanning the gap. The CDR3 here is CASSQDQYSNQPQHF. CDR3 DNA: TGCGCCAGCAGCCAAGATCAGTATAGCAATCAGCCCCAGCATTTT.

The chain combines TRBV5-1 with TRBJ2-7; 7 bases are a match to TRBD2. Looked up from germline, CDR1 is SGHRS and CDR2 is YFSETQ. The CDR3 runs to 16 residues. With V trimmed by 0 bases and J by 6 bases, 12 bases remained unmatched. CDR3 sequence: CASSLEPSGGGLEQYF. CDR3 nucleotide sequence: TGCGCCAGCAGCTTGGAACCTAGCGGAGGAGGCCTCGAGCAGTACTTC. The complete variable domain, with remaining parts taken from reference TRBV5-1 and TRBJ2-7, reads KAGVTQTPRYLIKTRGQQVTLSCSPISGHRSVSWYQQTPGQGLQFLFEYFSETQRNKGNFPGRFSGRQFSNSRSEMNVSTLELGDSALYLCASSLEPSGGGLEQYFGPGTRLTVT.

CDR3 in amino acids: CASSYTGGEPQHF. DNA of the CDR3: TGTGCCAGCTCATATACAGGGGGGGAGCCCCAGCATTTT. The genes are TRBV18 and TRBJ1-5; 8 positions agree with TRBD1. Germline V gives CDR1 KGHSH, CDR2 LQKENI. The CDR3 spans 13 residues. V shed 5 bases and J 8 bases; nucleotides not matched to a gene: 5.

The rearrangement joins TRBV19 to TRBJ2-2; possibly TRBD2 for D (5 bases). The CDR3 runs to 16 residues. Germline CDR1 and CDR2: LNHDA and SQIVND (reference sequence). Trimming stripped 5 bases from V and 4 bases from J, with 17 bases between. The DNA for the CDR3 is TGTGCCAGTAGTTCCGGCCGTACTAGACCCACCGGGGAGCTGTTTTTT. Translating gives CASSSGRTRPTGELFF. Drawing the rest from reference TRBV19 and TRBJ2-2, the complete variable domain is DGGITQSPKYLFRKEGQNVTLSCEQNLNHDAMYWYRQDPGQGLRLIYYSQIVNDFQKGDIAEGYSVSREKKESFPLTVTSAQKNPTAFYLCASSSGRTRPTGELFFGEGSRLTVL.

This chain uses TRBV2 with TRBJ1-1; weak D call: TRBD1 (5 bases). Germline-derived CDR1 and CDR2 are SNHLY and FYNNEI. V shed 6 bases and J shed 1 base, with 9 bases lying between them. The CDR3 spans 13 residues. This chain's CDR3 is CASSDSENTEAFF. The CDR3 DNA sequence: TGTGCCAGCAGCGACAGCGAGAACACTGAAGCTTTCTTT.